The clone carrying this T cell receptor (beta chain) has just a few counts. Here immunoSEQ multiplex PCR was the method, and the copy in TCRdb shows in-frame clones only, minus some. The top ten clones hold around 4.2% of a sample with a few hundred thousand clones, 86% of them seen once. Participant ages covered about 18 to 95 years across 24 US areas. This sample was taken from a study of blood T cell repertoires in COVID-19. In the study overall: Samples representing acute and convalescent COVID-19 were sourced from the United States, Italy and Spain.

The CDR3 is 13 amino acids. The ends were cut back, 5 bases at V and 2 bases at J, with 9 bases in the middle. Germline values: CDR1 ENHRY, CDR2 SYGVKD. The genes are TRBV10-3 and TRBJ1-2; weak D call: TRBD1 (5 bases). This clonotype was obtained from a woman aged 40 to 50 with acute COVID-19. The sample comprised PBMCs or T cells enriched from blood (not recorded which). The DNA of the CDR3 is TGTGCCATCAGTCTGGACAAAAACTATGGCTACACCTTC. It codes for CAISLDKNYGYTF.